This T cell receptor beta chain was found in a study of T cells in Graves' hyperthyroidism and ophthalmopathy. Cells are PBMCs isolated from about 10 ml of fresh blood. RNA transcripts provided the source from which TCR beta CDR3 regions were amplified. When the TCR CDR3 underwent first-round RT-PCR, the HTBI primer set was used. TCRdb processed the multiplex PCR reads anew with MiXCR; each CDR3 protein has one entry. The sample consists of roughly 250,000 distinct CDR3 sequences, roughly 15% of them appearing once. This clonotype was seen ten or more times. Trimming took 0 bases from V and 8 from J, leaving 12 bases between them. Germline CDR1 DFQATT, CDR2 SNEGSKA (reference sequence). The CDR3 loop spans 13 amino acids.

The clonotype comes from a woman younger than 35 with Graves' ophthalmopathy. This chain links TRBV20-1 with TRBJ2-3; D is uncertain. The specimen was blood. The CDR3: CSAREGGRRTQYF. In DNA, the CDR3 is TGCAGTGCTAGAGAAGGTGGCCGCCGTACGCAGTATTTT.